This TCR beta chain was recovered during a study of T cell changes during pregnancy in multiple sclerosis. This CDR3 has 15 residues. Germline V gene lookup returns CDR1 SGHNT and CDR2 YENEEA. V lost 5 bases to trimming and J lost 6 bases; unmatched junction nucleotides: 10. Only in-frame clones appear in the TCRdb table, and some are missing; sequencing was by immunoSEQ multiplex PCR. Seen here are around 30,000 clones, 85% to 95% observed once, and the top ten hold 0.41%. This TCR came from a female donor with multiple sclerosis, enrolled in a pregnancy study. The chain employs TRBV11-3 and TRBJ2-3, with 8 bases lining up with TRBD2. Sequences were derived from CD4+ T cells from peripheral blood mononuclear cells, sampled in the second trimester of pregnancy. The CDR3 loop is CASSPGGLVFDTQYF. The CDR3, as DNA: TGTGCCAGCAGCCCTGGGGGACTAGTATTTGATACGCAGTATTTT. Supplemented by reference TRBV11-3 and TRBJ2-3, the full variable domain reads EAGVVQSPRYKIIEKKQPVAFWCNPISGHNTLYWYLQNLGQGPELLIRYENEEAVDDSQLPKDRFSAERLKGVDSTLKIQPAELGDSAVYLCASSPGGLVFDTQYFGPGTRLTVL.